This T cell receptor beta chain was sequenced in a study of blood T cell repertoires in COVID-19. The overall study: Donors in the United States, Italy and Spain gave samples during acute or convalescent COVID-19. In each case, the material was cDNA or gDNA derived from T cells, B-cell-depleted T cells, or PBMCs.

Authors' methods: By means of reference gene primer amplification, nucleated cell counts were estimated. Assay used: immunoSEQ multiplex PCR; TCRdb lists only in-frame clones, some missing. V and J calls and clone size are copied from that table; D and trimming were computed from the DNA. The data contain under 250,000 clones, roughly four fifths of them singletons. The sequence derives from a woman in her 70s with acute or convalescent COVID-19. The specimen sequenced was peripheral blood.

The CDR3 protein is CASSQVETPNTEAFF. The CDR3 nucleotides read TGTGCCAGCAGCCAAGTAGAGACACCGAACACTGAAGCTTTCTTT. The chain uses TRBV4-2 and TRBJ1-1; no clear D gene. The CDR3 totals 15 residues. The germline V gene has CDR1 LGHNA and CDR2 YNFKEQ. Trimming took off 1 base at V and 1 base at J, with 10 bases between the two ends.